The clone carrying this T cell receptor (beta chain) has just a few counts. Its antigen is still unknown. TCRdb ran MiXCR on the multiplex PCR reads and lists one entry per CDR3 protein. The table has fewer than 200,000 distinct CDR3 sequences, 30% to 35% seen once. The lymph nodes were axillary draining lymph nodes from breast cancer patients. The data belong to a study of breast tumors, draining lymph nodes, adjacent tissues. Overall study results and limits: That most tumor T cells come from lymph nodes remained unproven. Most tumor T cells seemingly derive from lymph node, then expand in tumor. Tumors had less TCR diversity than lymph nodes, more than nontumor tissue.

Per the germline V gene, CDR1 is LGHDT and CDR2 is YNNKEL (reference sequence). The CDR3 is made up of 15 amino acids. The V gene lost 3 bases and the J gene lost 2 bases, with 12 bases spanning the gap. This sequence joins TRBV3-1 and TRBJ2-3, with no clear D. Sequenced: axillary lymph node tissue. This TCR was recovered from a female donor with breast cancer. Some clones in this sample may be carry-over from other donors' samples. CDR3 residues: CASSQEEPATDTQYF. In nucleotides, the CDR3 is TGTGCCAGCAGCCAGGAAGAGCCCGCCACAGATACGCAGTATTTT.